This T cell receptor (beta chain) was recovered during a study of radiotherapy plus CTLA-4 blockade in lung cancer. Findings of the study overall: Per reports, early blood T cell clone dynamics, plus interferon-beta, forecast response most strongly. Some TCR clones had been derived from tumors. These clones expanded in peripheral blood after radiotherapy plus ipilimumab.

The method was immunoSEQ multiplex PCR; TCRdb's version includes in-frame clones alone and lacks a portion of them. Altogether 80,000 or so clones are present, 78% being singletons, with the ten largest covering approximately 3.9%. CDR3 length: 15 residues. The germline CDR1 and CDR2 sequences are KGHSH and LQKENI. Comments on this clone: Its antigen is unknown. At one of its ends the junction is not consistent with the germline gene, which may arise from a read error. Other DNA sequences in this sample translate to the same CDR3.

V and J are TRBV18 and TRBJ1-3; TRBD1 is a possible D gene (6 bases). The source material was peripheral blood, sampled from a patient treated with radiotherapy plus ipilimumab. The receptor was derived from a human donor with non-small cell lung cancer who had a partial response to radiotherapy plus ipilimumab. Some clones in this sample may be carry-over from other donors' samples. The CDR3 DNA sequence: TGTGCCAGCTCGCCACCACAGGGCGGCGGAAACACCATATATTTT. Translated: CASSPPQGGGNTIYF.